Detailed here is one T cell receptor beta chain. The data were taken from a study of T cells after somatic rescue of genetic block. This table comes from immunoSEQ multiplex PCR, and its TCRdb copy is limited to in-frame clones, with some not included. The sample carries roughly 58,000 clones, 90% to 96% recorded once. V was trimmed by 0 bases and J by 4 bases, leaving 13 bases between them. The CDR3 extends over 16 amino acids. The specimen was peripheral blood mononuclear cells (PBMCs). The chain has TRBV5-3 and TRBJ2-2, with D maybe TRBD2 (6 bases). TRBV5-3 is sorted into the ORF group, with uncertain function. The origin of this receptor is a child in the first two years of life. Written as DNA, the CDR3 is TGTGCCAGAAGCTTGGGGACTACGAGGGGCACCGGGGAGCTGTTTTTT. Translation gives CARSLGTTRGTGELFF.